This T cell receptor beta chain was profiled in a study of blood T cell repertoires in COVID-19. In the authors' methods: Amplification with reference gene primers provided the estimates of nucleated cell counts. The table came from immunoSEQ multiplex PCR; TCRdb's copy has only in-frame clones and leaves some out. V, J and clone size were drawn from that table, and D and trimming were deduced from the DNA. Of about 280,000 clones listed, around 84% are singletons. Living in about two dozen US areas, the participants were between about 18 and 90 years of age. Assignments of participants to cohorts depended upon their own reported clinical history. Two negative PCRs, clearance, or symptom resolution characterized the recovered Cohort 3 donors. Trimming stripped 5 bases from V and 4 bases from J, with 16 bases between. The V gene's germline CDR1 is SGHAT and CDR2 FQNNGV. The CDR3 covers 15 residues.

The sequenced material came from PBMCs or T cells enriched from blood (not recorded which). The clonotype comes from a woman in her 50s who had recovered from COVID-19. V gene TRBV11-2 combines with J gene TRBJ2-3, with D maybe TRBD2 (5 bases). CDR3: CASSQQLGSADTQYF. CDR3 DNA sequence: TGTGCCAGCAGCCAACAGTTGGGGAGTGCAGATACGCAGTATTTT.